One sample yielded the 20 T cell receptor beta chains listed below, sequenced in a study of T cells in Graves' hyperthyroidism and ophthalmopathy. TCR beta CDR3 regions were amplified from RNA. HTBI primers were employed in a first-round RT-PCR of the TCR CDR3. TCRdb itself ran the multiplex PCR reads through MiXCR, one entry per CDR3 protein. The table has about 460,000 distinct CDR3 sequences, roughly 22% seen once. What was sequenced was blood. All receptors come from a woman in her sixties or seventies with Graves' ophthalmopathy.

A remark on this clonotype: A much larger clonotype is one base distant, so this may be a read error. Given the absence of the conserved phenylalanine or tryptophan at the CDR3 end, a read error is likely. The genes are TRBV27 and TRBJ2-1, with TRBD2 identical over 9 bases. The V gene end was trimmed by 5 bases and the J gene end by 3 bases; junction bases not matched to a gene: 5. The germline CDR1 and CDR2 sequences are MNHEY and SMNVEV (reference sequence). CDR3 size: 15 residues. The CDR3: CASSRGTSSYNEQFL. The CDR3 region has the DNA TGTGCCAGCAGTCGCGGGACTAGCAGCTACAATGAGCAGTTCCTC.

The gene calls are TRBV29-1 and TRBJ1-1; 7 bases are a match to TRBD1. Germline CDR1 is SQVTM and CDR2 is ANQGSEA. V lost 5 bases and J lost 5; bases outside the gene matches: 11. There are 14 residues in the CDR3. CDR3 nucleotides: TGCAGCGTTAGTTGGAGGGGGCGCGGTACTGAAGCTTTCTTT. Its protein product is CSVSWRGRGTEAFF.

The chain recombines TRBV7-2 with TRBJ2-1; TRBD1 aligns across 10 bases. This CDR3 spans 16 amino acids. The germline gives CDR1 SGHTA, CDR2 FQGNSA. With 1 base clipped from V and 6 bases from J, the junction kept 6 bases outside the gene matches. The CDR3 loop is CASSLVGGQGTNEQFF. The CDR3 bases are TGTGCCAGCAGCTTAGTTGGGGGACAGGGGACCAATGAGCAGTTCTTC.

This CDR3 is CASTRGQGLPYEQYF. The CDR3 coding sequence is TGCGCCAGCACACGCGGGCAGGGGCTACCCTACGAGCAGTACTTC. The chain uses TRBV4-1 and TRBJ2-7, with a possible D match to TRBD1 (6 bases). The V end was cut by 7 bases, the J end by 2 bases, with 18 bases between. CDR1 is MGHRA, CDR2 YSYEKL, per germline. This CDR3 region has 15 residues.

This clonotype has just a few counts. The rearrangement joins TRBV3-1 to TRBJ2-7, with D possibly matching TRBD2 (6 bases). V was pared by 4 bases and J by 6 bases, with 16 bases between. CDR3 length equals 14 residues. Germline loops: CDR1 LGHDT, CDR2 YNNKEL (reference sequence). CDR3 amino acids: CASSPQVGRTEQYF. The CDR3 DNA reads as TGTGCCAGCAGCCCCCAGGTCGGGAGAACCGAGCAGTACTTC.

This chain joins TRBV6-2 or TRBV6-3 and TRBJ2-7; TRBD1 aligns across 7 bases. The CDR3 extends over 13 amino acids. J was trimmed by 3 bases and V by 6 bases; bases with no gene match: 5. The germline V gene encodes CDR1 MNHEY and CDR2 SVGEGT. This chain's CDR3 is CASRRTGYYEQYF. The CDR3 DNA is TGTGCCAGCAGGCGGACAGGATACTACGAGCAGTACTTC.

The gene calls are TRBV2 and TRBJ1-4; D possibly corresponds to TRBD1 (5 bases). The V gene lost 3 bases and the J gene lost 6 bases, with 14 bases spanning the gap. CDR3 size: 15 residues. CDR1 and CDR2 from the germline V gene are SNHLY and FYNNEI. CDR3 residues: CASSDSGRVDEKLFF. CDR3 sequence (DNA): TGTGCCAGCAGTGACTCGGGGCGAGTGGATGAAAAACTGTTTTTT.

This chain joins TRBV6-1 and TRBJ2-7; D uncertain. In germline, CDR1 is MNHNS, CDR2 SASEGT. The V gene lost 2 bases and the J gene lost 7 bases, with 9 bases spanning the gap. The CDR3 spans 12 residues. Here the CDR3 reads CASSENPREQYF. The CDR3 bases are TGTGCCAGCAGTGAAAATCCGCGGGAGCAGTACTTC.

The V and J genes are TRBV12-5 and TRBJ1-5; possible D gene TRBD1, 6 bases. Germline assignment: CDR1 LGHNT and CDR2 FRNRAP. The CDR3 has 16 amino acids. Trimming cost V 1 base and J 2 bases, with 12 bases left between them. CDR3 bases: TGTGCTAGTGGTTTGGGTCAGGGGAATGGCAATCAGCCCCAGCATTTT. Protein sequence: CASGLGQGNGNQPQHF.

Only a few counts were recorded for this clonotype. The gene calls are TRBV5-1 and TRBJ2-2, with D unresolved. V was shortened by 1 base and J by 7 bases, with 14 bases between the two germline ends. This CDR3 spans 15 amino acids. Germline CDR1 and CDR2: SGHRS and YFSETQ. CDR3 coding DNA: TGCGCCAGCAGCTTGTCCGGAAGCCAGGACGGGGAGCTGTTTTTT. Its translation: CASSLSGSQDGELFF.

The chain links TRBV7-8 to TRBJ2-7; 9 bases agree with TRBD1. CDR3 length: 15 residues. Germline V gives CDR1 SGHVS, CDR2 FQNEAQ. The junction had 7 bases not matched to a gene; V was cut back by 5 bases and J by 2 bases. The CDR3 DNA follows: TGTGCCAGCAGCCGATCCGGGACAGGGACCTACGAGCAGTACTTC. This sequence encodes CASSRSGTGTYEQYF.

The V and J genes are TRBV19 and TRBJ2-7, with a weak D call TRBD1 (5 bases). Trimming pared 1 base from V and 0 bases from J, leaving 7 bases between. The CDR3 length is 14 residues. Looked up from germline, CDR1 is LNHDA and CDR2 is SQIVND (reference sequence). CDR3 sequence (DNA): TGTGCCAGTAGTATAGGACAGTCCTCCTACGAGCAGTACTTC. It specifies CASSIGQSSYEQYF.

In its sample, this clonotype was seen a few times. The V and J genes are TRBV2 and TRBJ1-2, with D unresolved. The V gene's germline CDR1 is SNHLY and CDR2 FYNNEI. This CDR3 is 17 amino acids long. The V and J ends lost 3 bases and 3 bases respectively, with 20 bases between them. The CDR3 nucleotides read TGTGCCAGCAGTGAGTATAGAGGAAAGAACTACTACTATGGCTACACCTTC. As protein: CASSEYRGKNYYYGYTF.

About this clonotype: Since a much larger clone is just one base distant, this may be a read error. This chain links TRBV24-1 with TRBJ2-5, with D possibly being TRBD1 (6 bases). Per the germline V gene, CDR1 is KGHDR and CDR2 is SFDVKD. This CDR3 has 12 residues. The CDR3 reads CAASARGETQYF. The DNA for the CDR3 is TGTGCCGCCAGTGCAAGGGGGGAGACCCAGTACTTC.

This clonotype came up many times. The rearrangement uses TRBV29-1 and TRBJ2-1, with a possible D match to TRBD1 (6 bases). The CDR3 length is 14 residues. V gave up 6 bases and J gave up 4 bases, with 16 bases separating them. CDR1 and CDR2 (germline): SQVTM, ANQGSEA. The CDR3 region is CSVDLGTLYNEQFF. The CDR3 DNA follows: TGCAGCGTAGACCTTGGGACACTTTACAATGAGCAGTTCTTC.

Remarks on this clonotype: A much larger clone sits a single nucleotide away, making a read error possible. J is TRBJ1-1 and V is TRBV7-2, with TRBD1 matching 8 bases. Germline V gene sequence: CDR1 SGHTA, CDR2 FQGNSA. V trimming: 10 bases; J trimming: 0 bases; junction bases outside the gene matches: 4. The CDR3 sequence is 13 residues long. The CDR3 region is CATRTGMNTEAFF. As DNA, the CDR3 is TGTGCCACCAGGACAGGGATGAACACTGAAGCTTTCTTT.

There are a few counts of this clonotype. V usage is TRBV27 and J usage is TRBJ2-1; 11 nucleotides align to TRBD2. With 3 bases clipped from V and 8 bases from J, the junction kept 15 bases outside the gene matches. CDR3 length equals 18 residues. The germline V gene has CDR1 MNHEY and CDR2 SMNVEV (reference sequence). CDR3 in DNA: TGTGCCAGCAGTTTCACTTCCATAGCGGGAGGGATTAGGGATGAGCAGTTCTTC. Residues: CASSFTSIAGGIRDEQFF.

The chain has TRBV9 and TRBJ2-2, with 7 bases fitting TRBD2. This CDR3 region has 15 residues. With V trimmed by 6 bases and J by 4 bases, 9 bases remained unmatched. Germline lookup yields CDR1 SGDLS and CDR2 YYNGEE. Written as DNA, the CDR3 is TGTGCCAGCAATAGGGAGGGAGGGAGCACCGGGGAGCTGTTTTTT. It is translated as CASNREGGSTGELFF.

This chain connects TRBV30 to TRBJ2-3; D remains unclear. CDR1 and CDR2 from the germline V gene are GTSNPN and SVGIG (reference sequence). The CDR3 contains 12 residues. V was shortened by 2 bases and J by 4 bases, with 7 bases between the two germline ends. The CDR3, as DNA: TGTGCCTGGAGTCCCGGCCCAGATACGCAGTATTTT. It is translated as CAWSPGPDTQYF. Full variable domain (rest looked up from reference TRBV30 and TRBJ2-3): SQTIHQWPATLVQPVGSPLSLECTVEGTSNPNLYWYRQAAGRGLQLLFYSVGIGQISSEVPQNLSASRPQDRQFILSSKKLLLSDSGFYLCAWSPGPDTQYFGPGTRLTVL.

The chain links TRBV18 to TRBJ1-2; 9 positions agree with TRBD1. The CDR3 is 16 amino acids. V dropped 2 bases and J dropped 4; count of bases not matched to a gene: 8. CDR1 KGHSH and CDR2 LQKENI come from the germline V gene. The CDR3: CASSPDPGQGPYGYTF. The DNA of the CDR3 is TGTGCCAGCTCACCAGACCCGGGACAGGGTCCCTATGGCTACACCTTC.